This T cell receptor (beta chain) derives from a study of shared clonotypes between healthy human individuals. Study conclusions and caveats: Genetic and exposure-history diversity was limited by the small donor number.

CDR3 length: 15 amino acids. V gave up 1 base and J gave up 4 bases; unmatched junction bases: 5. CDR1 and CDR2 (germline): LGHNA, YSLEER. Every subset had its genomic DNA shared out evenly among several immunoSEQ plates. Only in-frame clones appear in the TCRdb table, and some are missing; sequencing was by immunoSEQ multiplex PCR. The table has over a million clones, more than 95% seen once. This clone was recorded only once. Its antigen is not known. The sequencing sample was made of naive CD4+ T cells sorted from blood. Noted subset: CD45RA+ positively selected. This TCR was recovered from a man aged 30 to 45 in good health. This chain uses TRBV4-3 with TRBJ2-5; TRBD2 matches at 8 bases. In DNA, the CDR3 is TGCGCCAGCAGCCAAGGACCGGGACTAGGAGAGACCCAGTACTTC. Translated: CASSQGPGLGETQYF.